A single sample is the source of the 28 T cell receptor beta chains below, sequenced in a study of control samples from healthy donors and cancer patients. TCRdb keeps only in-frame clones here, not all; method: immunoSEQ multiplex PCR. The sample consists of 110,000 to 150,000 clones, about 89% of them appearing once. Material: blood. Source of these receptors: a man aged 25 to 45 in good health.

This clone was detected only a few times. The rearrangement uses TRBV4-3 and TRBJ2-6, with D perhaps TRBD1 (5 bases). The CDR3 loop spans 18 amino acids. Per the germline V gene, CDR1 is LGHNA and CDR2 is YSLEER. V lost 3 bases and J 0 bases, leaving 15 bases between the germline ends. CDR3 sequence (DNA): TGCGCCAGCAGCCAGGCCCGGACATCTAGCTCTGGGGCCAACGTCCTGACTTTC. Its protein is CASSQARTSSSGANVLTF.

Only a few counts were recorded for this clone. This chain connects TRBV11-2 to TRBJ2-3; TRBD1 might be the D (5 bases). V shed 0 bases and J shed 0 bases, with 19 bases lying between them. Germline V gene sequence: CDR1 SGHAT, CDR2 FQNNGV. This CDR3 is built from 19 residues. CDR3 loop: CASSLDPPGAGSSTDTQYF. The CDR3 DNA reads TGTGCCAGCAGCTTAGATCCCCCTGGGGCAGGGTCTAGCACAGATACGCAGTATTTT. Full variable domain (rest looked up from reference TRBV11-2 and TRBJ2-3): EAGVAQSPRYKIIEKRQSVAFWCNPISGHATLYWYQQILGQGPKLLIQFQNNGVVDDSQLPKDRFSAERLKGVDSTLKIQPAKLEDSAVYLCASSLDPPGAGSSTDTQYFGPGTRLTVL.

This chain joins TRBV6-4 and TRBJ2-3; 8 bases are shared with TRBD2. V gave up 6 bases and J gave up 7 bases; unmatched junction bases: 12. The CDR3 is made up of 15 amino acids. CDR1 and CDR2 (germline): MRHNA, SNTAGT. In DNA, the CDR3 is TGTGCCAGCAGGCCTAGCGGGTATCGGGAGAATACGCAGTATTTT. Translation gives CASRPSGYRENTQYF.

The J gene is TRBJ1-1, the V gene TRBV27, with TRBD1 matching over 7 bases. Trimming at V came to 3 bases and at J to 3 bases, leaving 4 bases not matched to a gene. Germline-derived CDR1 and CDR2 are MNHEY and SMNVEV (reference sequence). The CDR3 is 14 amino acids. The CDR3 sequence is CASSLTGSDTEAFF. CDR3 coding DNA: TGTGCCAGCAGTTTGACAGGGTCGGACACTGAAGCTTTCTTT.

This clone has only one observation. The J gene is TRBJ2-5, the V gene TRBV7-3, with no clear D. V lost 1 base and J 1 base, leaving 10 bases between the germline ends. CDR1 SGHTA and CDR2 FQGTGA come from the germline V gene. This CDR3 is built from 15 residues. The chain's CDR3 is CASSLIPGSQETQYF. CDR3 DNA: TGTGCCAGCAGCTTAATCCCAGGCTCCCAAGAGACCCAGTACTTC.

This rearrangement joins TRBV18 to TRBJ2-7; 10 bases agree with TRBD2. The V segment lost 4 bases and the J segment 3 bases; nucleotides outside the gene matches: 6. The CDR3 contains 15 residues. Germline V lookup: CDR1 KGHSH, CDR2 LQKENI. The CDR3 coding sequence is TGTGCCAGCTCACAAGGGGCTAGCGGGAGCTACGAGCAGTACTTC. This sequence encodes CASSQGASGSYEQYF.

The chain combines TRBV5-4 with TRBJ2-1, with D maybe TRBD2 (6 bases). The CDR3 is made up of 14 amino acids. The V and J ends lost 0 bases and 7 bases respectively, with 11 bases between them. Germline V gene lookup returns CDR1 SGHNT and CDR2 YYREEE (reference sequence). CDR3 residues: CASSLGGDRNEQFF. CDR3 in DNA: TGTGCCAGCAGCTTGGGCGGGGACCGAAATGAGCAGTTCTTC.

This chain connects TRBV7-2 to TRBJ2-1, with D possibly being TRBD2 (7 bases). This CDR3 contains 16 residues. Trimming took off 6 bases at V and 7 bases at J, with 22 bases between the two ends. The germline V gene has CDR1 SGHTA and CDR2 FQGNSA. CDR3 sequence (DNA): TGTGCCAGCAGACAAATGGGGCGGGGGCGCCTTAATGAGCAGTTCTTC. It yields the protein CASRQMGRGRLNEQFF.

This rearrangement joins TRBV5-6 to TRBJ1-5, with D perhaps matching TRBD1 (5 bases). Germline CDR1 is SGHDT and CDR2 is YYEEEE. The V end lost 4 bases, the J end lost 6 bases, and 14 bases lay between the germline ends. This CDR3 contains 14 residues. The CDR3: CASSRGGVSQPQHF. CDR3 in DNA: TGTGCCAGCAGCAGGGGAGGGGTGTCTCAGCCCCAGCATTTT.

The chain is built from TRBV7-3 and TRBJ2-1, with D perhaps TRBD2 (6 bases). This CDR3 region has 13 residues. Germline CDR1 reads SGHTA; CDR2 reads FQGTGA. V was cut by 5 bases and J by 10 bases, with 15 bases left in between. CDR3 nucleotide sequence: TGTGCCAGCAGCGCCCTGACTAGTTCGGAGCAGTTCTTC. Protein sequence: CASSALTSSEQFF.

This sequence joins TRBV3-1 (or the pseudogene TRBV3-2) and TRBJ1-2; 8 positions match TRBD1. CDR3 size: 15 residues. CDR1 LGHDT and CDR2 YNNKEL come from the germline V gene (reference sequence). With 0 bases clipped from V and 5 bases from J, the junction kept 5 bases outside the gene matches. The CDR3 reads CASSQDFGTGYGYTF. CDR3 coding DNA: TGTGCCAGCAGCCAAGATTTTGGGACAGGTTATGGCTACACCTTC.

This chain connects TRBV6-2 or TRBV6-3 to TRBJ2-5, with TRBD1 identical over 7 bases. V lost 5 bases and J lost 0; bases outside the gene matches: 3. This CDR3 region has 14 residues. From germline, CDR1 is MNHEY and CDR2 SVGEGT. CDR3 region: CASSTTGNQETQYF. CDR3 DNA sequence: TGTGCCAGCAGTACGACAGGGAACCAAGAGACCCAGTACTTC.

V is TRBV7-6 and J is TRBJ2-5; 9 nucleotides line up with TRBD2. Per the germline V gene, CDR1 is SGHVS and CDR2 is FNYEAQ. Unmatched junction bases numbered 5, after V lost 4 bases and J lost 2 bases. The CDR3 spans 15 residues. The CDR3, as DNA: TGTGCCAGCAGCTCGGGACTAGCTACACAAGAGACCCAGTACTTC. Its protein is CASSSGLATQETQYF.

This chain uses TRBV19 with TRBJ1-1; D is ambiguous. Germline assignment: CDR1 LNHDA and CDR2 SQIVND (reference sequence). This CDR3 has 15 residues. V was cut by 2 bases and J by 1 base, with 11 bases left in between. The CDR3 DNA follows: TGTGCCAGTAGTATAAGGTTTCGAGCGAACACTGAAGCTTTCTTT. It encodes CASSIRFRANTEAFF.

This chain connects TRBV3-1 (or the pseudogene TRBV3-2) to TRBJ2-3; D may be TRBD1 (5 bases). Germline lookup yields CDR1 LGHDT and CDR2 YNNKEL (reference sequence). The CDR3 loop spans 15 amino acids. Trimming took off 1 base at V and 7 bases at J, with 15 bases between the two ends. In DNA form, the CDR3 reads TGTGCCAGCAGCCAAGGTGGGGTAAAGGGGAATACGCAGTATTTT. Amino acid sequence: CASSQGGVKGNTQYF.

V usage is TRBV12-5 and J usage is TRBJ2-2; D may be TRBD2 (5 bases). The CDR3 sequence is 17 residues long. Germline-derived CDR1 and CDR2 are LGHNT and FRNRAP. V was shortened by 0 bases and J by 1 base, with 12 bases between the two germline ends. CDR3 sequence: CASGLVLSGLNTGELFF. In DNA, the CDR3 is TGTGCTAGTGGTTTGGTACTGTCAGGACTGAACACCGGGGAGCTGTTTTTT.

The gene calls are TRBV24-1 and TRBJ1-2; 7 positions agree with TRBD1. This CDR3 comprises 14 residues. The germline CDR1 and CDR2 sequences are KGHDR and SFDVKD. The ends lost 4 bases at V and 4 bases at J; junction bases unmatched: 5. CDR3 sequence (DNA): TGTGCCACCAGTGAAACCGGGACAGCCTATGGCTACACCTTC. This translates into CATSETGTAYGYTF.

For the CDR3, the DNA is TGTGCCAGCAGTTTCAAGGGCGTGGGCTACACCTTC. Translated: CASSFKGVGYTF. V is TRBV28 and J is TRBJ1-2; D is uncertain. Trimming took 3 bases from V and 8 from J, leaving 10 bases between them. Germline CDR1 MDHEN, CDR2 SYDVKM. This CDR3 region has 12 residues.

The table lists this clone with a count of one. V usage is TRBV7-2 and J usage is TRBJ1-2; 7 bases fit TRBD1. The CDR3 is made up of 17 amino acids. V lost 4 bases and J lost 8; bases outside the gene matches: 19. CDR1 and CDR2 from the germline V gene are SGHTA and FQGNSA. DNA for the CDR3: TGTGCCAGCAGCTACAGACCCCGGGACAGCCCTCCTCGCGGCTACACCTTC. Translated, it gives CASSYRPRDSPPRGYTF.

This chain joins TRBV18 and TRBJ1-5; D ambiguous. This CDR3 has 14 residues. The ends were cut back, 3 bases at V and 3 bases at J, with 9 bases in the middle. In germline, CDR1 is KGHSH, CDR2 LQKENI. The CDR3 sequence is CASSPTLDNQPQHF. The DNA for the CDR3 is TGTGCCAGCTCACCGACATTGGACAATCAGCCCCAGCATTTT.

This clone was counted once. CDR3 region: CASSSAYTPDNEQFF. The CDR3 nucleotides read TGTGCCAGCAGCTCAGCCTATACCCCTGACAATGAGCAGTTCTTC. This chain links TRBV5-4 with TRBJ2-1; the D is unclear. CDR1 is SGHNT and CDR2 is YYREEE in the germline V gene (reference sequence). The CDR3 spans 15 residues. V gave up 3 bases and J gave up 5 bases, with 15 bases separating them. Complete variable domain (other parts from reference TRBV5-4 and TRBJ2-1): ETGVTQSPTHLIKTRGQQVTLRCSSQSGHNTVSWYQQALGQGPQFIFQYYREEENGRGNFPPRFSGLQFPNYSSELNVNALELDDSALYLCASSSAYTPDNEQFFGPGTRLTVL.

The V call is TRBV19, the J call TRBJ1-3; D might be TRBD1 (6 bases). V was clipped by 5 bases and J by 1 base, with 9 bases between them. Germline V CDR1 and CDR2: LNHDA, SQIVND (reference sequence). The CDR3 has 14 amino acids. CDR3 loop: CASSVGASGNTIYF. In DNA form, the CDR3 reads TGTGCCAGTAGTGTGGGGGCATCTGGAAACACCATATATTTT.

This sequence joins TRBV7-3 and TRBJ1-6; D gene ambiguous. The ends were cut back, 0 bases at V and 10 bases at J, with 7 bases in the middle. Looked up from germline, CDR1 is SGHTA and CDR2 is FQGTGA. This CDR3 region has 13 residues. The CDR3: CASSLTVRSPLHF. Written as DNA, the CDR3 is TGTGCCAGCAGCTTAACAGTGAGATCACCCCTCCACTTT. The complete variable domain, with remaining parts taken from reference TRBV7-3 and TRBJ1-6, reads GAGVSQTPSNKVTEKGKYVELRCDPISGHTALYWYRQSLGQGPEFLIYFQGTGAADDSGLPNDRFFAVRPEGSVSTLKIQRTERGDSAVYLCASSLTVRSPLHFGNGTRLTVT.

This clone showed up just a few times. This sequence joins TRBV24-1 and TRBJ1-5; no clear D. This CDR3 comprises 14 residues. Germline V gene data show CDR1 as KGHDR and CDR2 as SFDVKD. V was trimmed by 4 bases and J by 3 bases, leaving 9 bases between them. This chain's CDR3 is CATSEGSINQPQHF. The CDR3 coding sequence is TGTGCCACCAGTGAGGGCAGTATCAATCAGCCCCAGCATTTT.

This clone was detected a few times. This chain links TRBV12-3 or TRBV12-4 with TRBJ1-2, with D possibly being TRBD1 (5 bases). This CDR3 has 12 residues. Trimming shortened V by 4 bases and J by 8 bases, and 11 bases separated the two germline ends. The DNA for the CDR3 is TGTGCCAGCAGTTGGGGCATCTTCGGCTACACCTTC. Translating it yields CASSWGIFGYTF.

This sequence joins TRBV6-5 and TRBJ2-7; no firm D call. V lost 10 bases and J lost 3, with 13 bases in between. CDR3 length: 12 residues. Germline V gives CDR1 MNHEY, CDR2 SVGAGI. For the CDR3, the DNA is TGTGCCACGTTAGGGTACGGCTACGAGCAGTACTTC. It translates to CATLGYGYEQYF.

CDR3 nucleotide sequence: TGTGCCAGCAGTAATTGGACAGGGGGTGGCAATCAGCCCCAGCATTTT. It translates to CASSNWTGGGNQPQHF. The rearrangement joins TRBV27 to TRBJ1-5, with 10 bases that match TRBD1. Germline V gene lookup returns CDR1 MNHEY and CDR2 SMNVEV (reference sequence). V lost 5 bases, J lost 2 bases, and 6 bases stayed unmatched. The CDR3 spans 16 residues.

The chain employs TRBV27 and TRBJ2-2; no definite D call. From germline, CDR1 is MNHEY and CDR2 SMNVEV (reference sequence). V was trimmed by 2 bases and J by 0 bases, leaving 7 bases between them. This CDR3 contains 15 residues. CDR3 DNA sequence: TGTGCCAGCAGTTTAGGAGCGACGAACACCGGGGAGCTGTTTTTT. It translates to CASSLGATNTGELFF.